This TCR beta chain was retrieved from a study of T cells in Graves' hyperthyroidism and ophthalmopathy. Study results and limitations: In blood, most of the thyroid clonotypes expanded above 0.001 were also present.

RNA transcripts gave rise to amplified TCR beta CDR3 regions. HTBI primers drove first-round RT-PCR of the TCR CDR3. TCRdb independently ran MiXCR on the multiplex PCR reads; one entry per CDR3 protein. The sample holds over 500,000 distinct CDR3 sequences, 35% to 50% seen once. On this clonotype: Its cognate antigen is unknown.

Orbital computed tomography, thyroid ultrasound, serum thyroxine and TRAb, and clinical symptoms together informed the diagnoses. Per germline, CDR1 DFQATT and CDR2 SNEGSKA (reference sequence). V lost 2 bases, J lost 3 bases, and 11 bases lay in between. The CDR3 totals 14 residues. Material: peripheral blood or thyroid tissue (not recorded which). The genes are TRBV20-1 and TRBJ1-5; TRBD1 is a possible D gene (6 bases). This TCR derives from an adult woman with Graves' disease, either hyperthyroidism or ophthalmopathy (not recorded which). CDR3 sequence reads: CSARPGTLNQPQHF. For the CDR3, the DNA is TGCAGTGCTAGACCTGGGACACTCAATCAGCCCCAGCATTTT.